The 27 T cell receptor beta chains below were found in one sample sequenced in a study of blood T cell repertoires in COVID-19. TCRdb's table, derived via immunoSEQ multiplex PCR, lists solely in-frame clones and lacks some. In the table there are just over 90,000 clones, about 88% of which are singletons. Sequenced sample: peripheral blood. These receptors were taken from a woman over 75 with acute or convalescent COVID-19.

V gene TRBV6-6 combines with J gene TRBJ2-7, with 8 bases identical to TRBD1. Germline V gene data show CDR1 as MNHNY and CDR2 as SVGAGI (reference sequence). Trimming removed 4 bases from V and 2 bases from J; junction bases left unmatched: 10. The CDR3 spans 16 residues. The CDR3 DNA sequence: TGTGCCAGCAGTTTTCCCCAAGGACAGGGAACCTACGAGCAGTACTTC. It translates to CASSFPQGQGTYEQYF.

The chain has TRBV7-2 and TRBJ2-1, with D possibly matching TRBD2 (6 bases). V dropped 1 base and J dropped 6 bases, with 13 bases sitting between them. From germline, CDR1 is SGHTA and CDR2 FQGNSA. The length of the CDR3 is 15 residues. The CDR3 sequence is CASSLGGQGGNEQFF. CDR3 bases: TGTGCCAGCAGCTTAGGAGGGCAGGGAGGCAATGAGCAGTTCTTC.

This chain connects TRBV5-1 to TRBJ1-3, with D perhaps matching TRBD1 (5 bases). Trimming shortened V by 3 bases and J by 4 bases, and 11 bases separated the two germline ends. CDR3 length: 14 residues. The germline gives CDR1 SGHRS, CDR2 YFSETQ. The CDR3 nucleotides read TGCGCCAGCAGCTCAGGGTCATCCGGAAACACCATATATTTT. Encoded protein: CASSSGSSGNTIYF.

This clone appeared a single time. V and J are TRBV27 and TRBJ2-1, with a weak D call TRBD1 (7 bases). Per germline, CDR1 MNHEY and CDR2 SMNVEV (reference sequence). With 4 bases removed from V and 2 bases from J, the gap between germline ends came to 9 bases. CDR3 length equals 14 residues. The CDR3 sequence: CASSWRGPYNEQFF. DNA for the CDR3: TGTGCCAGCAGTTGGAGGGGGCCCTACAATGAGCAGTTCTTC.

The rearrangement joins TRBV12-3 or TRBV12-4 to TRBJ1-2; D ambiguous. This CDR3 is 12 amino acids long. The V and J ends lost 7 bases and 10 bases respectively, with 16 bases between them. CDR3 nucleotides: TGTGCCAGCACCTTGGGCCGCCAAGACTACACCTTC. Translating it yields CASTLGRQDYTF.

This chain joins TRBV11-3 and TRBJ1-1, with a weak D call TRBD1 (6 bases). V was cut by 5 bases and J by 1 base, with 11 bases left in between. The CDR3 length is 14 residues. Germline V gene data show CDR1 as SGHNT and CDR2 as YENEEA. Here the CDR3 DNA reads TGTGCCAGCAGCAGGTGGGGACAGAACACTGAAGCTTTCTTT. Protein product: CASSRWGQNTEAFF.

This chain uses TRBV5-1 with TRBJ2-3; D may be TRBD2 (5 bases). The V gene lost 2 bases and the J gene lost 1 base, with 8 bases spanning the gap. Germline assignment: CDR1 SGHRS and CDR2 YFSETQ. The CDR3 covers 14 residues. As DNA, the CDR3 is TGCGCCAGCAGCTTTGACTACCGCACAGATACGCAGTATTTT. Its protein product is CASSFDYRTDTQYF.

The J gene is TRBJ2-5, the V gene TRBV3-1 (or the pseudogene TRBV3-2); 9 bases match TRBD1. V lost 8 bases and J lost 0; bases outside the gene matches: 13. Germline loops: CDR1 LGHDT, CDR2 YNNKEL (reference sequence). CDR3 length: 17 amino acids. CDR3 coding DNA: TGTGCCAGCTACAGGGGGCAGGGGGGACTGTACCAAGAGACCCAGTACTTC. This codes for CASYRGQGGLYQETQYF.

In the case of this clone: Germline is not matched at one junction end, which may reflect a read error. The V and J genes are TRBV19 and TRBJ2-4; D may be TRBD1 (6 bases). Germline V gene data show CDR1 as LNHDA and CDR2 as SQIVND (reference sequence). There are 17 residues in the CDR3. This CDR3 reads CASSTGPGTASGDIQYF. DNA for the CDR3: TGTGCCAGTAGTACCGGCCCCGGGACCGCGTCAGGGGACATTCAGTACTTT.

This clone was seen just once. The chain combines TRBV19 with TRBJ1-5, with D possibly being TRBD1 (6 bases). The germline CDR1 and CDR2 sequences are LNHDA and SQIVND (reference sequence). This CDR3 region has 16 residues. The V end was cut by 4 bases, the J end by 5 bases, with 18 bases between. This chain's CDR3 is CASSKRDIQRDQPQHF. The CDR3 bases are TGTGCCAGTAGTAAAAGGGACATCCAAAGGGATCAGCCCCAGCATTTT.

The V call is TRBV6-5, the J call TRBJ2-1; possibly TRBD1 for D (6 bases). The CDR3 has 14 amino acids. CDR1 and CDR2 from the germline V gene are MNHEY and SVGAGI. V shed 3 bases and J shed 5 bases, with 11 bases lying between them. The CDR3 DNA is TGTGCCAGCAGTTATTACGGGACAAACAATGAGCAGTTCTTC. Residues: CASSYYGTNNEQFF.

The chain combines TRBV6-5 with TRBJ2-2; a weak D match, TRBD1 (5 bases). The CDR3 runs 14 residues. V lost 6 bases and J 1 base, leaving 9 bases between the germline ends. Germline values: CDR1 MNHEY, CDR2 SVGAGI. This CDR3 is CASSLTENTGELFF. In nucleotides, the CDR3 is TGTGCCAGCAGCCTGACAGAGAACACCGGGGAGCTGTTTTTT.

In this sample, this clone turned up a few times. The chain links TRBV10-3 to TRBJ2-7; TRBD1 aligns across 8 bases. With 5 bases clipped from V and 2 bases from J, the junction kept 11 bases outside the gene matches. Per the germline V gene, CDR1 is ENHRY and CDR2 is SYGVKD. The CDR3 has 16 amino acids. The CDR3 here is CAISRTGQGSPYEQYF. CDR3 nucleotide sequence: TGTGCCATCAGTCGAACCGGACAGGGTAGCCCCTACGAGCAGTACTTC.

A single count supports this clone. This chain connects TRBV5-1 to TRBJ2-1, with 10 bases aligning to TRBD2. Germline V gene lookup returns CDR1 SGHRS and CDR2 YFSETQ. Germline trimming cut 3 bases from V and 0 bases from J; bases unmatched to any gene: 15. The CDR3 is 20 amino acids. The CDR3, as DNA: TGCGCCAGCAGCTCGAAGGGCGGTAGCGGGGGGCCGAGCTCCTACAATGAGCAGTTCTTC. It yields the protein CASSSKGGSGGPSSYNEQFF.

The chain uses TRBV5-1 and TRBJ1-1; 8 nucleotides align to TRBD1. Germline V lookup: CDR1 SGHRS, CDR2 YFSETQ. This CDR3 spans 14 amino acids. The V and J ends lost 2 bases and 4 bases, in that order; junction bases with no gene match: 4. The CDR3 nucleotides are TGCGCCAGCAGCTTACAGGGGGGAGTCACTGAAGCTTTCTTT. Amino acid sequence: CASSLQGGVTEAFF.

CDR3 sequence: CATSQTGNTEAFF. The CDR3 region has the DNA TGTGCCACCAGTCAAACTGGGAACACTGAAGCTTTCTTT. The chain has TRBV24-1 and TRBJ1-1; D ambiguous. The CDR3 length is 13 residues. Germline CDR1 and CDR2: KGHDR and SFDVKD. Trimming took off 6 bases at V and 1 base at J, with 8 bases between the two ends.

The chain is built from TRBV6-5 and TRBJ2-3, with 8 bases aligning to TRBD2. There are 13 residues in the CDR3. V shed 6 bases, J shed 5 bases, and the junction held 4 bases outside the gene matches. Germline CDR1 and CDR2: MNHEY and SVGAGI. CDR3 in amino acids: CASRPGGVDTQYF. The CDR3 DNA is TGTGCCAGCAGACCGGGAGGGGTAGATACGCAGTATTTT.

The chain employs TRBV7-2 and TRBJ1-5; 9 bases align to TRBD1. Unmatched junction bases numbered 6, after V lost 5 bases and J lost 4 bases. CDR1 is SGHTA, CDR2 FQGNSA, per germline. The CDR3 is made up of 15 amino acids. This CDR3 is CASSIAGTGNQPQHF. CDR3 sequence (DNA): TGTGCCAGCAGCATCGCCGGGACAGGGAATCAGCCCCAGCATTTT.

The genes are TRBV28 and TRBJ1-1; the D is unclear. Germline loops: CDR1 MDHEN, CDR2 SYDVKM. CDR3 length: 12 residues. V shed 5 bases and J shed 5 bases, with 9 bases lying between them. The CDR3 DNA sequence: TGTGCCAGCAGTATCACCGCGACTGAAGCTTTCTTT. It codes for CASSITATEAFF. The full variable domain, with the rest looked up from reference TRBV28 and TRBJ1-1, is DVKVTQSSRYLVKRTGEKVFLECVQDMDHENMFWYRQDPGLGLRLIYFSYDVKMKEKGDIPEGYSVSREKKERFSLILESASTNQTSMYLCASSITATEAFFGQGTRLTVV.

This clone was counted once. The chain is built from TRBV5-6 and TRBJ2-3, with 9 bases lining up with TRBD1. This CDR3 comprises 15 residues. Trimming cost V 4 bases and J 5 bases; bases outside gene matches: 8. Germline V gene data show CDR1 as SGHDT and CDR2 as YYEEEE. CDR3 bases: TGTGCCAGCAGCACGGGGACAGGGAGGGAAGATACGCAGTATTTT. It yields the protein CASSTGTGREDTQYF.

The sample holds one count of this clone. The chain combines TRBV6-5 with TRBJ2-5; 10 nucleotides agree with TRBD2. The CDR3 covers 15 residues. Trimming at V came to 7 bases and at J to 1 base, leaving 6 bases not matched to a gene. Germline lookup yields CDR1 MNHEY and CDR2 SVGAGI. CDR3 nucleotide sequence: TGTGCCAGCAAATCTAGCGGGGGAGTCCAAGAGACCCAGTACTTC. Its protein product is CASKSSGGVQETQYF.

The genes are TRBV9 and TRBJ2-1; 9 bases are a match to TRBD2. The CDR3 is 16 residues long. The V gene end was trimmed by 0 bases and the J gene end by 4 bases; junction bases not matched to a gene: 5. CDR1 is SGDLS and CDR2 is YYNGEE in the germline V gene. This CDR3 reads CASSVVGSGRYNEQFF. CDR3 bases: TGTGCCAGCAGCGTAGTGGGTAGCGGGAGATACAATGAGCAGTTCTTC. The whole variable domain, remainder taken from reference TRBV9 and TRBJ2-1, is DSGVTQTPKHLITATGQRVTLRCSPRSGDLSVYWYQQSLDQGLQFLIQYYNGEERAKGNILERFSAQQFPDLHSELNLSSLELGDSALYFCASSVVGSGRYNEQFFGPGTRLTVL.

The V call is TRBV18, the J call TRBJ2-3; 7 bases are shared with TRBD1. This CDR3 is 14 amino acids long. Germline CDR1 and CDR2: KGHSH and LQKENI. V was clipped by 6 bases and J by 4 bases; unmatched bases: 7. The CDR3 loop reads CASSFTGAADTQYF. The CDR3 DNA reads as TGTGCCAGCTCTTTTACAGGGGCCGCAGATACGCAGTATTTT.

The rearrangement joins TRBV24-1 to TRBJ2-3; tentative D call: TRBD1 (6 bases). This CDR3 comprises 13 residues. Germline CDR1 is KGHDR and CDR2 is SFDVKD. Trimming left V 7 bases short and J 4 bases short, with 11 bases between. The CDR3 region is CATRASGADTQYF. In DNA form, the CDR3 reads TGTGCCACCAGAGCTTCAGGGGCAGATACGCAGTATTTT.

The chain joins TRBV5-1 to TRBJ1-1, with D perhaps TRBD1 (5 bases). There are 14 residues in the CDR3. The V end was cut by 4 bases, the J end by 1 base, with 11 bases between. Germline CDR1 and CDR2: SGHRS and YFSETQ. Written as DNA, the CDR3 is TGCGCCAGCAGCCCTCAGGGAGGGAACACTGAAGCTTTCTTT. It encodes CASSPQGGNTEAFF.

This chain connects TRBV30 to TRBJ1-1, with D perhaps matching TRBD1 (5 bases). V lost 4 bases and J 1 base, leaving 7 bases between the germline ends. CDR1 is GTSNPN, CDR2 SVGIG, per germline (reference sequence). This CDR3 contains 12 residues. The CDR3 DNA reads TGTGCCTGGAATACAGGGAACACTGAAGCTTTCTTT. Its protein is CAWNTGNTEAFF. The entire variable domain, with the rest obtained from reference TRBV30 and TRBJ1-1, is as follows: SQTIHQWPATLVQPVGSPLSLECTVEGTSNPNLYWYRQAAGRGLQLLFYSVGIGQISSEVPQNLSASRPQDRQFILSSKKLLLSDSGFYLCAWNTGNTEAFFGQGTRLTVV.

The CDR3 sequence is CASSVEVAGFGEQFF. In DNA, the CDR3 is TGTGCCAGCAGCGTAGAAGTAGCGGGGTTTGGTGAGCAGTTCTTC. V gene TRBV9 combines with J gene TRBJ2-1; TRBD2 matches at 8 bases. The CDR3 totals 15 residues. V dropped 0 bases and J dropped 9; count of bases not matched to a gene: 8. Per the germline V gene, CDR1 is SGDLS and CDR2 is YYNGEE.